The subject of this entry is one TCR beta chain. Clones were sequenced by immunoSEQ multiplex PCR, and TCRdb holds only the in-frame ones, with some missing. The sample lists around 99,000 clones; under 95% were seen once. Germline V lookup: CDR1 MRHNA, CDR2 SNTAGT. V was clipped by 3 bases and J by 4 bases, with 12 bases between them. The CDR3 length is 14 residues. The source of the sample is a study of T cell changes during pregnancy in multiple sclerosis. Sequenced material: peripheral blood, taken in the third trimester of pregnancy. This chain uses TRBV6-4 with TRBJ1-1; the D gene is possibly TRBD1 (6 bases). This TCR came from a female donor in good health, enrolled as a control in a pregnancy study. The CDR3 nucleotides read TGTGCCAGCAGTGAACAGGCGGGGGCCACTGAAGCTTTCTTT. Translating gives CASSEQAGATEAFF.